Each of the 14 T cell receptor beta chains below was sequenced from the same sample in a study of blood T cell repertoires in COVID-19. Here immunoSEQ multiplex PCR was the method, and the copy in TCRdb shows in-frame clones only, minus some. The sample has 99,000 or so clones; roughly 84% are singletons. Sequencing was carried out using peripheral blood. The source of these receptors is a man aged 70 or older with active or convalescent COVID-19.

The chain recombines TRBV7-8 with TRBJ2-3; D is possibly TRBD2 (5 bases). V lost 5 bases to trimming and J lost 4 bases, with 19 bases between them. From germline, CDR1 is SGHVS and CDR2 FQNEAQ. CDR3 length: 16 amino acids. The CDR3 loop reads CASSGRRTREPDTQYF. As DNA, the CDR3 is TGTGCCAGCAGCGGGCGGCGGACTCGGGAACCAGATACGCAGTATTTT.

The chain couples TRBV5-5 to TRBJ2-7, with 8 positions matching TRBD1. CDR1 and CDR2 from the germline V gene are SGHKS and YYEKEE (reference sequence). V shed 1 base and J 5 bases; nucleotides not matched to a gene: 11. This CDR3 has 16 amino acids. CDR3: CASSLRGQGALNEQYF. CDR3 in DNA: TGTGCCAGCAGCTTGCGGGGGCAGGGGGCGCTCAACGAGCAGTACTTC. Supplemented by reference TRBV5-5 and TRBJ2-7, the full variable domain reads DAGVTQSPTHLIKTRGQQVTLRCSPISGHKSVSWYQQVLGQGPQFIFQYYEKEERGRGNFPDRFSARQFPNYSSELNVNALLLGDSALYLCASSLRGQGALNEQYFGPGTRLTVT.

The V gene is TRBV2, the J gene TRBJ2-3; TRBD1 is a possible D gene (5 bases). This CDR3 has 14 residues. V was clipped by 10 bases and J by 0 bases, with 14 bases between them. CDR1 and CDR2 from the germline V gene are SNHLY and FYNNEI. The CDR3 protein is CANRQPYSTDTQYF. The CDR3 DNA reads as TGTGCCAACCGACAGCCCTATAGCACAGATACGCAGTATTTT. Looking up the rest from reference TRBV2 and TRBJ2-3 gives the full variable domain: EPEVTQTPSHQVTQMGQEVILRCVPISNHLYFYWYRQILGQKVEFLVSFYNNEISEKSEIFDDQFSVERPDGSNFTLKIRSTKLEDSAMYFCANRQPYSTDTQYFGPGTRLTVL.

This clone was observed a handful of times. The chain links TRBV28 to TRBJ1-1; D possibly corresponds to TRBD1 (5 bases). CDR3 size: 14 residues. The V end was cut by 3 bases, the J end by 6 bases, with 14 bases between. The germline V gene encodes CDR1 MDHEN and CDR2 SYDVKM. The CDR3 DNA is TGTGCCAGCAGTTTTTTTCAGGGCTCCCCTGAAGCTTTCTTT. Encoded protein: CASSFFQGSPEAFF. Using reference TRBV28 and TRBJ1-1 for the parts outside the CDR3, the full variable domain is DVKVTQSSRYLVKRTGEKVFLECVQDMDHENMFWYRQDPGLGLRLIYFSYDVKMKEKGDIPEGYSVSREKKERFSLILESASTNQTSMYLCASSFFQGSPEAFFGQGTRLTVV.

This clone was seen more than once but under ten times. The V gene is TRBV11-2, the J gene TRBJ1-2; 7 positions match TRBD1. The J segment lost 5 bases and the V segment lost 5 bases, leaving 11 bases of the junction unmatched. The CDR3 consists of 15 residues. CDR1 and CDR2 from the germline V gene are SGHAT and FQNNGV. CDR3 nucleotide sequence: TGTGCCAGCAGCCCCACCCGGGACAGTCTGTATGGCTACACCTTC. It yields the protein CASSPTRDSLYGYTF.

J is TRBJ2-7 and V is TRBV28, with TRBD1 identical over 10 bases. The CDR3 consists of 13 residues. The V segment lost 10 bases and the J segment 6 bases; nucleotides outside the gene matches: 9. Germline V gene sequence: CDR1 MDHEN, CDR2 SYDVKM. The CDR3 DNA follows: TGTGCCACCATACGACAGGGGGCCAGCGAGCAGTACTTC. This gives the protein CATIRQGASEQYF.

CDR3 bases: TGCAGTGCTAGTGGACTAGCGGTTTACAATGAGCAGTTCTTC. Protein product: CSASGLAVYNEQFF. The chain recombines TRBV20-1 with TRBJ2-1; 10 bases line up with TRBD2. The V segment lost 3 bases and the J segment 4 bases; nucleotides outside the gene matches: 3. This CDR3 contains 14 residues. CDR1 and CDR2 from the germline V gene are DFQATT and SNEGSKA (reference sequence).

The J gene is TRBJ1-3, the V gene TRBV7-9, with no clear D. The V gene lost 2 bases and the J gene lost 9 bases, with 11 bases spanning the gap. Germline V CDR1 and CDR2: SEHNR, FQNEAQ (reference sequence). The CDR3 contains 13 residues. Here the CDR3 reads CASSLWGASTIYF. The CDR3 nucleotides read TGTGCCAGCAGCTTATGGGGAGCTAGCACCATATATTTT.

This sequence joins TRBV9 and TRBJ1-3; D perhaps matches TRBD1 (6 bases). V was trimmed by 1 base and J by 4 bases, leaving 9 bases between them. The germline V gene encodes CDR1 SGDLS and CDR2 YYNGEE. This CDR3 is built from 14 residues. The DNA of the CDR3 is TGTGCCAGCAGCGTATTTGGGGGCGGAAACACCATATATTTT. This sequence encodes CASSVFGGGNTIYF.

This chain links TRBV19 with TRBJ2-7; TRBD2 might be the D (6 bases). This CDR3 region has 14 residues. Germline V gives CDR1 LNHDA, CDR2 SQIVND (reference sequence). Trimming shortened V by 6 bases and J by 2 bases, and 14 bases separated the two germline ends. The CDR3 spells CASSPTGRTYEQYF. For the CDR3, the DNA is TGTGCCAGTAGCCCGACGGGGAGGACCTACGAGCAGTACTTC.

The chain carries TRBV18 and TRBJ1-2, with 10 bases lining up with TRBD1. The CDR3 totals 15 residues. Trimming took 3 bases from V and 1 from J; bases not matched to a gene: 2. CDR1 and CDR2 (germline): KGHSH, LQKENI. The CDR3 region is CASSPGQGSNYGYTF. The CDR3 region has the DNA TGTGCCAGCTCACCGGGACAGGGGAGTAACTATGGCTACACCTTC.

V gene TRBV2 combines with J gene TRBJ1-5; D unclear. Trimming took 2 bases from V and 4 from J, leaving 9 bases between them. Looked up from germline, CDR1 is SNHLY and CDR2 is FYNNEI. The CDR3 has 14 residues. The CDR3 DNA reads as TGTGCCAGCAGTGAAATACAGAATAATCAGCCCCAGCATTTT. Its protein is CASSEIQNNQPQHF.

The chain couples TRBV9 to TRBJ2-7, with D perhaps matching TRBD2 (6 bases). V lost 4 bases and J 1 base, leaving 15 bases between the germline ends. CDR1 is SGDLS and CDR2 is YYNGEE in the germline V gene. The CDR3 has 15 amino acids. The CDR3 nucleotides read TGTGCCAGCAGCCTAGGGGACTCAATATCCTACGAGCAGTACTTC. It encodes CASSLGDSISYEQYF.

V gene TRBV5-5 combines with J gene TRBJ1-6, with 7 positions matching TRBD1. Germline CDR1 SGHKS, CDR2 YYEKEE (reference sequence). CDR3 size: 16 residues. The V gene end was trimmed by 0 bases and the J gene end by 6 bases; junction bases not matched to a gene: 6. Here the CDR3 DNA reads TGTGCCAGCAGCTTGGGGGCAGGGGGAGGTAATTCACCCCTCCACTTT. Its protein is CASSLGAGGGNSPLHF.